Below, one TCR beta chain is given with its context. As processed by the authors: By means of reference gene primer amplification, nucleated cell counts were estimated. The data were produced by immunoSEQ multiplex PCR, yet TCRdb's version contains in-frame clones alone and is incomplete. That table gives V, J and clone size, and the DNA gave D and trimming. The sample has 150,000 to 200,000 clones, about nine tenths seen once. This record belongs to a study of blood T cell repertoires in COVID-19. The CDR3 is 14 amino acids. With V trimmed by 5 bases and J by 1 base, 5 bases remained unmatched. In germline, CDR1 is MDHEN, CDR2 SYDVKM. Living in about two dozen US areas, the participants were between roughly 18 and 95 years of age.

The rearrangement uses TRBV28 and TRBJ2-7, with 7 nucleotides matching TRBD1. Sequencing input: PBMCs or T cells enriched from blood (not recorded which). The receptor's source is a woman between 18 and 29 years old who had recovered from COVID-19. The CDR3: CASSPYRGSYEQYF. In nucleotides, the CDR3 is TGTGCCAGCAGTCCCTACAGGGGATCCTACGAGCAGTACTTC.